This T cell receptor beta chain is from a study of blood T cell repertoires in COVID-19. This clone is a singleton in its sample. Trimming took 0 bases from V and 6 from J, leaving 9 bases between them. This CDR3 is 13 amino acids long. Germline CDR1 reads MNHEY; CDR2 reads SVGAGI. TCRdb's copy holds only in-frame clones and misses some; the assay was immunoSEQ multiplex PCR. The sample lists about 140,000 clones, about 88% occurring once. The sequence came from a human donor with COVID-19, enrolled during active disease. The donor label of this sample is uncertain. The genes are TRBV6-5 and TRBJ2-7, with D perhaps matching TRBD2 (5 bases). The source material was peripheral blood. The CDR3 here is CASSYSPAGEQYF. The CDR3 nucleotides are TGTGCCAGCAGTTACTCCCCCGCGGGCGAGCAGTACTTC.